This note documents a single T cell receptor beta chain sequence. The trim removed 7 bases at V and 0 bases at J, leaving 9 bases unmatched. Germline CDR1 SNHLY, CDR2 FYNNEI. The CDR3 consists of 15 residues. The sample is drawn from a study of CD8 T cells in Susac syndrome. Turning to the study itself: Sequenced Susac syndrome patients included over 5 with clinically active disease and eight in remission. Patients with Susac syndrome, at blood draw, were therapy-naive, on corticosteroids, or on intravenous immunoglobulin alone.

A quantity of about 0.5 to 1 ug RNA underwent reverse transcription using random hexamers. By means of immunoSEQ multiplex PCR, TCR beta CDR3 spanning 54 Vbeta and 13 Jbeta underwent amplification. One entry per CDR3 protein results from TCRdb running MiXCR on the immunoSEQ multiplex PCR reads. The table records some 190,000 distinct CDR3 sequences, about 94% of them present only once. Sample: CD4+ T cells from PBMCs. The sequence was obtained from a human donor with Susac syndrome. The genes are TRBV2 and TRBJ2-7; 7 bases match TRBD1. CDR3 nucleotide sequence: TGTGCCAGCAATTCGCAGGGGGTGGTCTCCTACGAGCAGTACTTC. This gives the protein CASNSQGVVSYEQYF.